Sequencing of this T cell receptor (beta chain) was carried out in a study of T cells in Graves' hyperthyroidism and ophthalmopathy. Germline V gene data show CDR1 as GTSNPN and CDR2 as SVGIG (reference sequence). The V and J ends lost 8 bases and 7 bases, in that order; junction bases with no gene match: 9. This CDR3 region has 13 residues. Notes on the study in general: Most clonotypes expanded in thyroid above 0.001 were likewise present in blood. Progression to ophthalmopathy was predicted a median of about 6.6 months early.

Each patient was aged 18 to 65 and had newly diagnosed hyperthyroidism of under 2 months' duration. Details on this clonotype: Its cognate antigen is unknown.

Regions amplified from RNA transcripts were the TCR beta CDR3 regions. Initially, a first-round RT-PCR of the TCR CDR3 employed the HTBI primer set. Via MiXCR, TCRdb re-called the multiplex PCR reads, giving one row per CDR3 protein. Altogether some 380,000 distinct CDR3 sequences are present, roughly 14% being singletons, with the ten largest covering more than 20%. Material for sequencing was blood. The TCR sequence derives from a young man with Graves' hyperthyroidism that later progressed to Graves' ophthalmopathy. The V call is TRBV30, the J call TRBJ2-7; 12 bases fit TRBD2. In nucleotides, the CDR3 is TGTGCCCTGTCACTAGCGGGGGGCCTAGAGCAGTACTTC. Translating it yields CALSLAGGLEQYF. Using reference TRBV30 and TRBJ2-7 for the parts outside the CDR3, the full variable domain is SQTIHQWPATLVQPVGSPLSLECTVEGTSNPNLYWYRQAAGRGLQLLFYSVGIGQISSEVPQNLSASRPQDRQFILSSKKLLLSDSGFYLCALSLAGGLEQYFGPGTRLTVT.